The TCR beta chain under discussion was sequenced for a study of shared clonotypes between healthy human individuals. On the study more broadly: Contributing individuals were a couple of females and three males aged 18 to 49. General study points: Sequencing depth was expected to influence donor clonotype sharing. A few donors showed sharing of about 5.5% of naive CD4 clonotypes. Researchers sampled blood only, noting tissue repertoires likely differ.

This CDR3 comprises 17 residues. Germline CDR1 and CDR2: MNHEY and SMNVEV (reference sequence). Trimming took off 2 bases at V and 0 bases at J, with 13 bases between the two ends. Cells designated naive CD8 were CD45RO-negative and were positively selected for CCR7, with terminally differentiated effector memory CD45RA+ cells excluded. For this clone: Antigen specificity is unknown.

Repertoires were generated with immunoSEQ multiplex PCR, while TCRdb's copy carries only in-frame clones and drops some. Of more than 2 million clones listed, approximately 95% are singletons. Sequencing was performed on naive CD8+ T cells sorted from blood. The source of this sequence is a young man in good health. The V call is TRBV27, the J call TRBJ2-2, with D maybe TRBD2 (6 bases). The CDR3 loop is CASSLGTAIPNTGELFF. The CDR3 bases are TGTGCCAGCAGTTTAGGGACTGCAATTCCGAACACCGGGGAGCTGTTTTTT.